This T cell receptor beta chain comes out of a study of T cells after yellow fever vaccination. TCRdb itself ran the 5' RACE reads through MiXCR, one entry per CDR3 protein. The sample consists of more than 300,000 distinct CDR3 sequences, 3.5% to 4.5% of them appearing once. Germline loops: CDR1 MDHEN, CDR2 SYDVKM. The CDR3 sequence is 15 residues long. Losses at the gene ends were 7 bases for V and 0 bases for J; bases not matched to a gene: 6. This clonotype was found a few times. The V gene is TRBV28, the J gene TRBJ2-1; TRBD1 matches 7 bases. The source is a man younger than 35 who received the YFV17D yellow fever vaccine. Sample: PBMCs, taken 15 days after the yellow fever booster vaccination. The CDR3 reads CASIAEGASYNEQFF. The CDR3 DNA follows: TGTGCCAGCATAGCAGAGGGGGCCTCCTACAATGAGCAGTTCTTC.